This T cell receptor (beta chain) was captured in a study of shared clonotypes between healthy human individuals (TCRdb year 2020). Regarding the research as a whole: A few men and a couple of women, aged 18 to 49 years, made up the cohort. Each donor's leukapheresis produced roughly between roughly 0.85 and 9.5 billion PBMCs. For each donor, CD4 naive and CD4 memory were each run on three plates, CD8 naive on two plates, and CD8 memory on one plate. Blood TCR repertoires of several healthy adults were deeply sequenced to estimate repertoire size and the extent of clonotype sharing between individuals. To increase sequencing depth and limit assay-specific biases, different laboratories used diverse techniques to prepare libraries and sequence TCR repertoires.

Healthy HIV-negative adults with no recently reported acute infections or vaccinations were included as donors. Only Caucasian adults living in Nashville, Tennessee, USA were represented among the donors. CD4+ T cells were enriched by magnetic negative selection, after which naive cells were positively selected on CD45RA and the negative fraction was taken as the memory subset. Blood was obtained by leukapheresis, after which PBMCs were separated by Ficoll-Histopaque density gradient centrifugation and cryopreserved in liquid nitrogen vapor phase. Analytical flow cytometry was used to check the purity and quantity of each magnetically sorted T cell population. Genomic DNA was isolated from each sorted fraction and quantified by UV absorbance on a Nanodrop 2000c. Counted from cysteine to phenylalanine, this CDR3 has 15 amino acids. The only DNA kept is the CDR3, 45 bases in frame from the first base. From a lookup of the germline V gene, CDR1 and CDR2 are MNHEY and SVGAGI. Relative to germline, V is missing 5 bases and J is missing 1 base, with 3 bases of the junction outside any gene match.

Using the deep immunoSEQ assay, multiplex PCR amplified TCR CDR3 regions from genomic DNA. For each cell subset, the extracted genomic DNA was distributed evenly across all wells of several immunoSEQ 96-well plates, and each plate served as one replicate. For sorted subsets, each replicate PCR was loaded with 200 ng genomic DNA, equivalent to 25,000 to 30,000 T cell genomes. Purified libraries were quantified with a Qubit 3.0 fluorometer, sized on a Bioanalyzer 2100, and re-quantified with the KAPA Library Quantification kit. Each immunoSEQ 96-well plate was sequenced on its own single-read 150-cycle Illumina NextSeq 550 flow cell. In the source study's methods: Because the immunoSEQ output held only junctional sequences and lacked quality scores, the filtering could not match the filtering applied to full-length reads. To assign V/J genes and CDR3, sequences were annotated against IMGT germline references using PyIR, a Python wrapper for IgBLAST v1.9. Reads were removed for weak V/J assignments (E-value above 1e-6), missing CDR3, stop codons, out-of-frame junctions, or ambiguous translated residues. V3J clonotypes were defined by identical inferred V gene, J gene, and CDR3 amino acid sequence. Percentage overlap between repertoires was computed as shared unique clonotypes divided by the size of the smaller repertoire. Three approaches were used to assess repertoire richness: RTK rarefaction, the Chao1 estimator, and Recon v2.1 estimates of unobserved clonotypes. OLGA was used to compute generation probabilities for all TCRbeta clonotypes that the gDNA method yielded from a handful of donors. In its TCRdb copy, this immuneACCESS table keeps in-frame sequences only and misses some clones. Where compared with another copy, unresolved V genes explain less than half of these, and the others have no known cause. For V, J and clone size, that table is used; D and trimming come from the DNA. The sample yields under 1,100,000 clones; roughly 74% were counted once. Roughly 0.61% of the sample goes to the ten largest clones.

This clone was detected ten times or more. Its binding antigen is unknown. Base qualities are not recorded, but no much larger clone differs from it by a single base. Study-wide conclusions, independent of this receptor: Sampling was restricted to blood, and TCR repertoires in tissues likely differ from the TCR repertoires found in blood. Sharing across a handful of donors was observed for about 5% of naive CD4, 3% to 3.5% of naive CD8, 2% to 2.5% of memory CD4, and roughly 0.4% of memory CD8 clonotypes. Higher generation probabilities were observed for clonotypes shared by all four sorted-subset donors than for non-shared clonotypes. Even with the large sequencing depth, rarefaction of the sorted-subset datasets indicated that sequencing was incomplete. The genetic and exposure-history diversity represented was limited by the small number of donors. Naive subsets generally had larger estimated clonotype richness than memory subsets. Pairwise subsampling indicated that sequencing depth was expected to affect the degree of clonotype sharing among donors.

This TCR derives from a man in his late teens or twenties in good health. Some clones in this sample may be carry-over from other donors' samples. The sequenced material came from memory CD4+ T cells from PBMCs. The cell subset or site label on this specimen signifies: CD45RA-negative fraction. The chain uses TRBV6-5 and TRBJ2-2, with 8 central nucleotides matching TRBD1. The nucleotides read TGTGCCAGCAGTCAGGACAGGGTGAACACCGGGGAGCTGTTTTTT. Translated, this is CASSQDRVNTGELFF.